This section outlines one TCR beta chain sequence together with its context. V lost 6 bases, J lost 3 bases, and 11 bases lay in between. The CDR3 consists of 14 residues. The germline V gene has CDR1 MNHNS and CDR2 SASEGT. Authors of the study amplified TCR beta CDR3 regions from RNA transcripts. A set of HTBI primers served as the primers for a first-round RT-PCR of the TCR CDR3. TCRdb re-derived calls from the multiplex PCR reads in MiXCR, one entry per CDR3 protein. The sample has under 550,000 distinct CDR3 sequences, less than 20% seen once. The sample comes from a study of T cells in Graves' hyperthyroidism and ophthalmopathy.

The rearrangement uses TRBV6-1 and TRBJ2-2, with D maybe TRBD1 (6 bases). The TCR comes from a man aged 40-49 years with Graves' ophthalmopathy. The sequenced sample consisted of blood. The CDR3 reads CASSNRVDTGELFF. In nucleotides, the CDR3 is TGTGCCAGCAGCAACAGGGTGGACACCGGGGAGCTGTTTTTT.